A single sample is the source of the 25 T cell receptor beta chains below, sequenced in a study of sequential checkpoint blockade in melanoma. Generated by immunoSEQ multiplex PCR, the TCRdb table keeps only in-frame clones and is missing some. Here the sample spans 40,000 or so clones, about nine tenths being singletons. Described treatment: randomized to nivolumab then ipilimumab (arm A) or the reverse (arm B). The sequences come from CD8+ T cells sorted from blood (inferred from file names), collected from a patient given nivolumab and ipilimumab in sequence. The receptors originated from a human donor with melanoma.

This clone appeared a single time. This CDR3 is CASSLDSSLSEQYF. Here the CDR3 DNA reads TGTGCCAGCAGCTTAGACAGTTCCCTTAGCGAGCAGTACTTC. The V call is TRBV7-9, the J call TRBJ2-7; no firm D call. The CDR3 consists of 14 residues. CDR1 is SEHNR, CDR2 FQNEAQ, per germline (reference sequence). Trimming cost V 1 base and J 6 bases, with 13 bases left between them.

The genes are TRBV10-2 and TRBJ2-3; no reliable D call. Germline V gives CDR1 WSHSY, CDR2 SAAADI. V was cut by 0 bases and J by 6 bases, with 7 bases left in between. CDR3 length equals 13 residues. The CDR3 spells CASSESGPDTQYF. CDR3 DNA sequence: TGCGCCAGCAGTGAGTCGGGCCCGGATACGCAGTATTTT.

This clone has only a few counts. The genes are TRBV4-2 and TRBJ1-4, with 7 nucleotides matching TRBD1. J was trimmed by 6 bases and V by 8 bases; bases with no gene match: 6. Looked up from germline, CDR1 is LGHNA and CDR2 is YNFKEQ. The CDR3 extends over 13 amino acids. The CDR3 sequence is CASRQGGDEKLFF. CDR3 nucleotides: TGTGCCAGCCGTCAGGGGGGCGATGAAAAACTGTTTTTT.

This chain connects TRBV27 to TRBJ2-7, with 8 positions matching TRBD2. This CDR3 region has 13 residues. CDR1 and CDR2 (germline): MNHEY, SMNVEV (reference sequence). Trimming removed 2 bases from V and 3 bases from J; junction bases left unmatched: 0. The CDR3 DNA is TGTGCCAGCAGTTTAAGCGGGAGCTACGAGCAGTACTTC. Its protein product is CASSLSGSYEQYF.

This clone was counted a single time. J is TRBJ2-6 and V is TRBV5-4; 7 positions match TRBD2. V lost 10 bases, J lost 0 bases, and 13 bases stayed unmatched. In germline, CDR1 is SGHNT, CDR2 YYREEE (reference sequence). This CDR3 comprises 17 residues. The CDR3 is CAAGDPVISSGANVLTF. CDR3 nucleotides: TGTGCCGCGGGGGACCCGGTGATTAGCTCTGGGGCCAACGTCCTGACTTTC. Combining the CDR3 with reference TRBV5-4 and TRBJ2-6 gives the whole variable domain ETGVTQSPTHLIKTRGQQVTLRCSSQSGHNTVSWYQQALGQGPQFIFQYYREEENGRGNFPPRFSGLQFPNYSSELNVNALELDDSALYLCAAGDPVISSGANVLTFGAGSRLTVL.

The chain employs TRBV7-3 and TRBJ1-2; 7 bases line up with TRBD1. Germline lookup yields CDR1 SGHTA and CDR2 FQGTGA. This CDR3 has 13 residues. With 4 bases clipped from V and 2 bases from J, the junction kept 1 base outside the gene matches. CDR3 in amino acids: CASSSTGNYGYTF. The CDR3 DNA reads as TGTGCCAGCAGCTCGACAGGGAACTATGGCTACACCTTC.

The CDR3 spells CASSLTSGSPHEQYV. The CDR3, as DNA: TGTGCCAGCAGCTTGACCAGCGGGAGTCCCCACGAGCAGTACGTC. The chain carries TRBV5-4 and TRBJ2-7; 8 bases align to TRBD2. This CDR3 has 15 amino acids. V lost 1 base, J lost 5 bases, and 8 bases stayed unmatched. Germline values: CDR1 SGHNT, CDR2 YYREEE (reference sequence).

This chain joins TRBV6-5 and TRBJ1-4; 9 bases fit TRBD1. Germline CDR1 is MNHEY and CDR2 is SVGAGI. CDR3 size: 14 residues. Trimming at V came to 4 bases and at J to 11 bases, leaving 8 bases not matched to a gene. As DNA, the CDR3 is TGTGCCAGCAGTTCCAGGACAGGGGTGCCGAAACTGTTTTTT. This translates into CASSSRTGVPKLFF.

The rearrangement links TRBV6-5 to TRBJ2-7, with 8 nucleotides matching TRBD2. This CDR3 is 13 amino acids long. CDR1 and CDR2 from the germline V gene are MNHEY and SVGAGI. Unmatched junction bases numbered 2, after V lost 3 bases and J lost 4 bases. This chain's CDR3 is CASSYERGYEQYF. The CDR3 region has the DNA TGTGCCAGCAGTTATGAGCGGGGGTACGAGCAGTACTTC.

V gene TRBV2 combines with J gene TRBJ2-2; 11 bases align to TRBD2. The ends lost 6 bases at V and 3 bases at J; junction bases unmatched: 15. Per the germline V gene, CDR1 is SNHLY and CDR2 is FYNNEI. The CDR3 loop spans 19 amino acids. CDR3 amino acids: CASRTRPLAGVVYTGELFF. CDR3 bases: TGTGCCAGCAGGACGAGACCACTAGCGGGAGTGGTGTACACCGGGGAGCTGTTTTTT. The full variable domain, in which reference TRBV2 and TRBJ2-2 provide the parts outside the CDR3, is EPEVTQTPSHQVTQMGQEVILRCVPISNHLYFYWYRQILGQKVEFLVSFYNNEISEKSEIFDDQFSVERPDGSNFTLKIRSTKLEDSAMYFCASRTRPLAGVVYTGELFFGEGSRLTVL.

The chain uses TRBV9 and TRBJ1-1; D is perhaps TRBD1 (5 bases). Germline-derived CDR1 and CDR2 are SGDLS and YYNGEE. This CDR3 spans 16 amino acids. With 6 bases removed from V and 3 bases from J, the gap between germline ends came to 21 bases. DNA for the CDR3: TGTGCCAGCACGAAAGGTCCGGGGCGCGGGGACACTGAAGCTTTCTTT. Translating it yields CASTKGPGRGDTEAFF.

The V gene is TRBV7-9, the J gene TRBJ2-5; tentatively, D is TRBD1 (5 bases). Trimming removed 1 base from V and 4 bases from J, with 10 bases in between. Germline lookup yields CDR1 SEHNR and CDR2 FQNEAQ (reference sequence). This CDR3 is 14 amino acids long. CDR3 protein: CASSLVDTRETQYF. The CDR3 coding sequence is TGTGCCAGCAGCTTAGTGGACACCAGAGAGACCCAGTACTTC.

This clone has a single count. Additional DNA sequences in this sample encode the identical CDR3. The CDR3 DNA reads TGTGCCAGCAGCCCCGGGCCGACTAGCGGGAGTGCGACCTACGAGCAGTACTTC. Protein: CASSPGPTSGSATYEQYF. The rearrangement uses TRBV4-2 and TRBJ2-7; 12 bases line up with TRBD2. The CDR3 has 18 amino acids. Germline V lookup: CDR1 LGHNA, CDR2 YNFKEQ. V gave up 4 bases and J gave up 2 bases; unmatched junction bases: 12.

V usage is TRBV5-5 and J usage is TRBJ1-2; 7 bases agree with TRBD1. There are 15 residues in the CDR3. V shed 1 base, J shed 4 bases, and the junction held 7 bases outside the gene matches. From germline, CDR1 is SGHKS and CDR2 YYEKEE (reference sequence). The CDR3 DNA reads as TGTGCCAGCAGCTTGACCCCTGGGACAGTCTATGGCTACACCTTC. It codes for CASSLTPGTVYGYTF.

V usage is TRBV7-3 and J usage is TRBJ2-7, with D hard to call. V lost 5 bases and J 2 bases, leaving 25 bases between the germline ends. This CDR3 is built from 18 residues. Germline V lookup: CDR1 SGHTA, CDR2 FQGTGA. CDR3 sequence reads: CASSRRRVLFVPPYEQYF. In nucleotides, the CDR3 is TGTGCCAGCAGCCGCCGTCGGGTTTTGTTCGTGCCCCCCTACGAGCAGTACTTC.

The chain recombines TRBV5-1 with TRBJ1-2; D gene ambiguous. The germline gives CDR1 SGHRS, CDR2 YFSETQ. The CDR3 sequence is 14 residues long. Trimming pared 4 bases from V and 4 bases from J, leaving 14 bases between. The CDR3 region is CASSLREPFYGYTF. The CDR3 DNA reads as TGCGCCAGCAGCCTACGGGAACCGTTCTATGGCTACACCTTC.

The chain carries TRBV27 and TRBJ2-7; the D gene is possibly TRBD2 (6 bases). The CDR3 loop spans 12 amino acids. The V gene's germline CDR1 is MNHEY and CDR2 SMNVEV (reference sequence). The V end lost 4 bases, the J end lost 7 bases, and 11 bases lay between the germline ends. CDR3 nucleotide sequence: TGTGCCAGCAGTTACGGGGCGGGGGAGCAGTACTTC. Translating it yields CASSYGAGEQYF.

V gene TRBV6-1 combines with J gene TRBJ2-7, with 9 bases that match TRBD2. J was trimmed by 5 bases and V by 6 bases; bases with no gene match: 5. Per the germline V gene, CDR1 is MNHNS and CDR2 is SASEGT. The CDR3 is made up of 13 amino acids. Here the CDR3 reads CASRGSGGHEQYV. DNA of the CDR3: TGTGCCAGCAGGGGTAGCGGGGGCCACGAGCAGTACGTC.

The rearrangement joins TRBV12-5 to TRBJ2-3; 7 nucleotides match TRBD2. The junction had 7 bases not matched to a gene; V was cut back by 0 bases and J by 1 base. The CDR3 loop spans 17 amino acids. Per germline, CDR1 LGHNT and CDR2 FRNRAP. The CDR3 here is CASGLVLQRDGTDTQYF. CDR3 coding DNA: TGTGCTAGTGGTTTGGTACTTCAGCGGGACGGCACAGATACGCAGTATTTT. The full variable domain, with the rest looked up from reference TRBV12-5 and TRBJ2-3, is DARVTQTPRHKVTEMGQEVTMRCQPILGHNTVFWYRQTMMQGLELLAYFRNRAPLDDSGMPKDRFSAEMPDATLATLKIQPSEPRDSAVYFCASGLVLQRDGTDTQYFGPGTRLTVL.

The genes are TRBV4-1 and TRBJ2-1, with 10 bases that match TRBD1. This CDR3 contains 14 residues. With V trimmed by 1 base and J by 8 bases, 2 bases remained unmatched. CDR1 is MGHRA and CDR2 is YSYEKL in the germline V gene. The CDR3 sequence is CASSQGQGAHEQFF. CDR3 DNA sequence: TGCGCCAGCAGCCAAGGACAGGGGGCCCATGAGCAGTTCTTC.

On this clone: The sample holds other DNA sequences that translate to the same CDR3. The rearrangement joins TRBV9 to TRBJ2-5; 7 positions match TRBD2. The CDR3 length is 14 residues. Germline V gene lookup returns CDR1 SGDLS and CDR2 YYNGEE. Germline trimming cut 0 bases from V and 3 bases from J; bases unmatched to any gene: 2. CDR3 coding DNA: TGTGCCAGCAGCGTAGAGGGAGGGGAAGAGACCCAGTACTTC. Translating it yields CASSVEGGEETQYF.

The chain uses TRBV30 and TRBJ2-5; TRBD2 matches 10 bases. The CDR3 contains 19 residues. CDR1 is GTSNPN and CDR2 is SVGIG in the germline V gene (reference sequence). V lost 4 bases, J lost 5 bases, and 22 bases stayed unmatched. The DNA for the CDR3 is TGTGCCTGGACCTTAACCGCGGAAACTCCGCTAGCGGGAGTGGAGACCCAGTACTTC. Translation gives CAWTLTAETPLAGVETQYF.

This chain's CDR3 is CASSTGTYEQYF. CDR3 nucleotide sequence: TGTGCCAGCAGCACGGGGACCTACGAGCAGTACTTC. The chain is built from TRBV7-9 and TRBJ2-7; TRBD2 might be the D (5 bases). This CDR3 comprises 12 residues. Germline-derived CDR1 and CDR2 are SEHNR and FQNEAQ (reference sequence). V lost 5 bases to trimming and J lost 2 bases, with 7 bases between them. Full variable domain (missing parts from reference TRBV7-9 and TRBJ2-7): DTGVSQNPRHKITKRGQNVTFRCDPISEHNRLYWYRQTLGQGPEFLTYFQNEAQLEKSRLLSDRFSAERPKGSFSTLEIQRTEQGDSAMYLCASSTGTYEQYFGPGTRLTVT.

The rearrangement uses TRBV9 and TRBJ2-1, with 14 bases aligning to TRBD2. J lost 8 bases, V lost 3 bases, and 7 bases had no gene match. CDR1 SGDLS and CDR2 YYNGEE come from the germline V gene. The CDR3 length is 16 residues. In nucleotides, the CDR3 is TGTGCCAGCAGCGCCGGGACTAGCGGGGGCGGGGATGAGCAGTTCTTC. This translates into CASSAGTSGGGDEQFF.

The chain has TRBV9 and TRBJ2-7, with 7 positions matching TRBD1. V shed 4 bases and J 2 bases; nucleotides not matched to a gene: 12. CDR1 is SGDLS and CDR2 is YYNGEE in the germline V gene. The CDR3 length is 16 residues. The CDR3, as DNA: TGTGCCAGCAGCCCTCACTCCGGGACAGCCCCCTACGAGCAGTACTTC. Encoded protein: CASSPHSGTAPYEQYF.